Below are 23 T cell receptor beta chains sequenced from a single sample in a study of T cells in Graves' hyperthyroidism and ophthalmopathy. RNA transcripts gave rise to amplified TCR beta CDR3 regions. Carried out on the TCR CDR3, a first-round RT-PCR used the HTBI primer set. TCRdb redid the calling of the multiplex PCR reads with MiXCR, one entry per CDR3 protein. The sample records about 400,000 distinct CDR3 sequences, around 14% being singletons. Input material: blood. Receptors originate from a woman between 18 and 29 years old with Graves' hyperthyroidism that later progressed to Graves' ophthalmopathy.

This rearrangement joins TRBV5-4 to TRBJ2-1; D is uncertain. The CDR3 runs to 13 residues. V was shortened by 2 bases and J by 2 bases, with 5 bases between the two germline ends. Germline CDR1 and CDR2: SGHNT and YYREEE (reference sequence). CDR3 loop: CASSFYAYNEQFF. The CDR3 DNA sequence: TGTGCCAGCAGCTTCTACGCCTACAATGAGCAGTTCTTC.

J is TRBJ2-5 and V is TRBV20-1; D is perhaps TRBD1 (5 bases). Germline lookup yields CDR1 DFQATT and CDR2 SNEGSKA (reference sequence). V gave up 0 bases and J gave up 7 bases, with 12 bases separating them. This CDR3 has 13 amino acids. The CDR3 bases are TGCAGTGCTAGAGAGGCAGGGTCGGGGACCCAGTACTTC. Its translation is CSAREAGSGTQYF.

This clonotype has a handful of counts. V is TRBV7-9 and J is TRBJ2-5; TRBD1 matches at 7 bases. After removal of 3 bases from V and 1 base from J, the junction contained 2 bases not matched to a gene. This CDR3 comprises 14 residues. Per germline, CDR1 SEHNR and CDR2 FQNEAQ (reference sequence). The CDR3: CASSFWDSQETQYF. The DNA of the CDR3 is TGTGCCAGCAGCTTCTGGGACAGCCAAGAGACCCAGTACTTC.

The V and J genes are TRBV15 and TRBJ2-7; TRBD1 matches at 9 bases. The germline V gene encodes CDR1 LNHNV and CDR2 YYDKDF (reference sequence). The junction had 4 bases not matched to a gene; V was cut back by 0 bases and J by 4 bases. This CDR3 contains 15 residues. The CDR3 is CATSRDGTGWYEQYF. The DNA of the CDR3 is TGTGCCACCAGCAGAGACGGGACAGGGTGGTACGAGCAGTACTTC.

The gene calls are TRBV5-6 and TRBJ2-2; TRBD2 matches 12 bases. Trimming took 4 bases from V and 6 from J; bases not matched to a gene: 13. CDR3 size: 18 residues. CDR1 and CDR2 from the germline V gene are SGHDT and YYEEEE. CDR3 sequence (DNA): TGTGCCAGCAGCCTTTCAGCCCGACTAGCGGGAGTCTCCGGGGAGCTGTTTTTT. Translated: CASSLSARLAGVSGELFF.

The CDR3 reads CASSAPRGDTDTQYF. The DNA of the CDR3 is TGTGCCAGCAGCGCCCCCCGGGGTGACACAGATACGCAGTATTTT. V usage is TRBV13 and J usage is TRBJ2-3; tentative D call: TRBD2 (5 bases). V lost 5 bases to trimming and J lost 2 bases, with 14 bases between them. The CDR3 runs to 15 residues. Germline V CDR1 and CDR2: PRHDT, FYEKMQ (reference sequence).

In its sample, this clonotype was seen many times. The chain joins TRBV27 to TRBJ1-3; 9 bases align to TRBD1. Germline V gene sequence: CDR1 MNHEY, CDR2 SMNVEV (reference sequence). The CDR3 spans 19 residues. With 5 bases clipped from V and 0 bases from J, the junction kept 14 bases outside the gene matches. CDR3 in DNA: TGTGCCAGCAGTACCCTCCGGGACAGGGCGAAAATCTCTGGAAACACCATATATTTT. This gives the protein CASSTLRDRAKISGNTIYF.

This clonotype showed up many times. The CDR3 loop reads CASSLAGGLAGGYNEQFF. DNA for the CDR3: TGTGCCAGCAGCTTAGCGGGAGGACTAGCGGGAGGATACAATGAGCAGTTCTTC. The V and J genes are TRBV7-8 and TRBJ2-1; TRBD2 matches 14 bases. This CDR3 comprises 18 residues. The J segment lost 4 bases and the V segment lost 0 bases, leaving 5 bases of the junction unmatched. Germline CDR1 reads SGHVS; CDR2 reads FQNEAQ.

The chain joins TRBV28 to TRBJ2-7; TRBD1 might be the D (5 bases). This CDR3 is built from 13 residues. Looked up from germline, CDR1 is MDHEN and CDR2 is SYDVKM. The V end lost 7 bases, the J end lost 4 bases, and 14 bases lay between the germline ends. The DNA of the CDR3 is TGTGCCAGCACTCAGGGTGGCGAGTACGAGCAGTACTTC. The encoded protein is CASTQGGEYEQYF.

The chain joins TRBV5-1 to TRBJ2-1; no firm D call. The CDR3 loop spans 15 amino acids. The germline V gene has CDR1 SGHRS and CDR2 YFSETQ. V lost 4 bases and J lost 2, with 13 bases in between. Written as DNA, the CDR3 is TGCGCCAGCAGCCGAGAGCGCATTGCCTACAATGAGCAGTTCTTC. It yields the protein CASSRERIAYNEQFF.

This clonotype was seen at least ten times. The CDR3 loop reads CASRLAGTYNEQFF. The DNA for the CDR3 is TGTGCCAGCAGACTAGCGGGAACTTACAATGAGCAGTTCTTC. V is TRBV7-8 and J is TRBJ2-1, with 10 positions matching TRBD2. The CDR3 length is 14 residues. Germline CDR1 and CDR2: SGHVS and FQNEAQ. J gave up 4 bases and V 6 bases, and 3 bases lay outside the gene matches.

The J gene is TRBJ1-2, the V gene TRBV27, with a possible D match to TRBD1 (6 bases). Trimming stripped 6 bases from V and 8 bases from J, with 25 bases between. The CDR3 consists of 16 residues. The germline gives CDR1 MNHEY, CDR2 SMNVEV (reference sequence). CDR3: CASRTRIQRGASGYTF. CDR3 nucleotides: TGTGCCAGCAGAACAAGGATTCAACGGGGGGCAAGCGGCTACACCTTC.

This clonotype was seen ten or more times. The chain uses TRBV7-9 and TRBJ2-1, with D tentatively TRBD2 (6 bases). Germline CDR1 reads SEHNR; CDR2 reads FQNEAQ (reference sequence). The CDR3 consists of 15 residues. V lost 2 bases, J lost 5 bases, and 13 bases lay in between. CDR3 region: CASSLRDSGHNEQFF. DNA for the CDR3: TGTGCCAGCAGCTTACGGGATAGCGGCCACAATGAGCAGTTCTTC.

This clonotype appeared a single time. This clone may be a read error of a much larger clone one base away. The chain's CDR3 is CATSAWSVYEQYF. The CDR3 DNA follows: TGTGCCACCAGTGCATGGTCGGTCTACGAGCAGTACTTC. The chain uses TRBV24-1 and TRBJ2-7; D not resolved. The germline CDR1 and CDR2 sequences are KGHDR and SFDVKD. Trimming pared 5 bases from V and 3 bases from J, leaving 10 bases between. This CDR3 spans 13 amino acids.

This clonotype has only one observation. The J gene is TRBJ1-4, the V gene TRBV6-1, with 7 bases fitting TRBD1. From germline, CDR1 is MNHNS and CDR2 SASEGT. The CDR3 loop spans 18 amino acids. J gave up 6 bases and V 6 bases, and 19 bases lay outside the gene matches. CDR3 sequence reads: CASSENLGTVRFYEKLFF. The CDR3 DNA reads as TGTGCCAGCAGCGAAAACCTAGGGACAGTAAGGTTCTATGAAAAACTGTTTTTT.

J is TRBJ2-2 and V is TRBV11-1; 7 bases are a match to TRBD1. Per germline, CDR1 SGHAT and CDR2 FQDESV (reference sequence). The CDR3 runs 16 residues. With 3 bases clipped from V and 4 bases from J, the junction kept 8 bases outside the gene matches. The CDR3 nucleotides are TGTGCCAGCAGCTTGAGAGGGAACAGGGGCACCGGGGAGCTGTTTTTT. Its translation: CASSLRGNRGTGELFF.

This clonotype was found many times. The chain joins TRBV7-9 to TRBJ2-1; TRBD1 or TRBD2 may be the D gene (5 bases each). Trimming removed 0 bases from V and 6 bases from J, with 15 bases in between. This CDR3 has 16 residues. CDR1 is SEHNR, CDR2 FQNEAQ, per germline (reference sequence). The CDR3 is CASSLARDGDINEQFF. The CDR3 nucleotides read TGTGCCAGCAGCTTAGCGAGGGACGGAGACATCAATGAGCAGTTCTTC.

In this sample, this clonotype turned up many times. The chain links TRBV7-2 to TRBJ2-7, with TRBD2 identical over 9 bases. CDR3 size: 15 residues. Germline lookup yields CDR1 SGHTA and CDR2 FQGNSA. After removal of 4 bases from V and 3 bases from J, the junction contained 7 bases not matched to a gene. CDR3 bases: TGTGCCAGCAGCTCGACTAGCGGAGCAGTCTACGAGCAGTACTTC. Its translation: CASSSTSGAVYEQYF.

The chain is built from TRBV15 and TRBJ2-1; 10 nucleotides match TRBD2. The J segment lost 6 bases and the V segment lost 0 bases, leaving 2 bases of the junction unmatched. CDR3 size: 15 residues. The germline gives CDR1 LNHNV, CDR2 YYDKDF (reference sequence). The CDR3 bases are TGTGCCACCAGCAGAGATCTAGCGGGAGCCAATGAGCAGTTCTTC. Translated: CATSRDLAGANEQFF.

The chain recombines TRBV28 with TRBJ2-2, with 9 bases identical to TRBD2. Germline V gene sequence: CDR1 MDHEN, CDR2 SYDVKM. V lost 5 bases and J lost 6; bases outside the gene matches: 13. The CDR3 sequence is 17 residues long. The CDR3 nucleotides read TGTGCCAGCAGTCCCCCCAGGCTTAGCGGGAGTGCCGGGGAGCTGTTTTTT. Residues: CASSPPRLSGSAGELFF.

This clonotype was seen at least ten times. The chain combines TRBV3-1 with TRBJ1-1; the D is unclear. The CDR3 sequence is 17 residues long. With 3 bases removed from V and 11 bases from J, the gap between germline ends came to 28 bases. CDR1 and CDR2 (germline): LGHDT, YNNKEL (reference sequence). The CDR3 sequence is CASSHDPETTAAAGAFF. As DNA, the CDR3 is TGTGCCAGCAGCCACGACCCCGAAACGACGGCAGCGGCCGGGGCTTTCTTT.

The gene calls are TRBV4-3 and TRBJ2-1, with 9 bases fitting TRBD2. Germline CDR1 LGHNA, CDR2 YSLEER. The CDR3 loop spans 16 amino acids. V dropped 0 bases and J dropped 8; count of bases not matched to a gene: 8. The CDR3 DNA is TGCGCCAGCAGCCAAGATAAGAGCGGGAGGAGTGATGAGCAGTTCTTC. Its translation is CASSQDKSGRSDEQFF.

Comment on this clonotype: The junction and the germline gene differ at one end; a read error may be behind it. The chain uses TRBV4-1 and TRBJ2-7, with 7 bases lining up with TRBD1. This CDR3 contains 14 residues. Per germline, CDR1 MGHRA and CDR2 YSYEKL. CDR3 nucleotide sequence: TGCGCCAGCAGCTCCCCGGGACAGATCTACGAGCAGAACTTC. This codes for CASSSPGQIYEQNF.